This TCR beta chain is from a study of T-cell reconstitution after alpha-beta-depleted transplantation in children. As to this clonotype: What it recognizes is unknown.

Findings and caveats of the study: Where some patients showed high TCRbeta diversity at day 60, it came from recipient T cells and thymic progenitors that had survived. Most T-cell counts and diversity one year after the transplant came from T cells that were newly produced.

Germline assignment: CDR1 DFQATT and CDR2 SNEGSKA (reference sequence). V trimming: 3 bases; J trimming: 5 bases; junction bases outside the gene matches: 6. This CDR3 spans 13 amino acids. Preparation of the TCRbeta library was carried out with unique molecular identifiers. Using its own MiXCR run on the PCR reads, TCRdb lists one record per CDR3 protein. The sample has almost 250,000 distinct CDR3 sequences; under 30% are singletons. This specimen consisted of PBMCs, obtained before TCRalphabeta/CD19-depleted stem cell transplant. The gene calls are TRBV20-1 and TRBJ2-5, with TRBD2 identical over 7 bases. The TCR originated in a girl aged 2 to 9 with Fanconi anemia, due to receive a stem cell transplant. The CDR3 is CSASGGMGETQYF. The CDR3 coding sequence is TGCAGTGCTAGCGGGGGGATGGGGGAGACCCAGTACTTC.